These 9 T cell receptor beta chains share one sample of origin, sequenced in a study of metastatic and nonmetastatic thyroid tumors. Thyroid surgery took place with no prior treatment in any patient. TCRdb re-called the PCR reads via MiXCR. This sample has roughly 40,000 clones, with about 20% found just once. The sample taken for sequencing was tumor tissue. The receptor set was obtained from a female donor with papillary thyroid cancer or a benign thyroid nodule (not recorded which). Some clones in this sample may be carry-over from other donors' samples.

Ten or more counts support this clone. The chain recombines TRBV7-8 with TRBJ1-1; no reliable D call. Trimming took off 1 base at V and 1 base at J, with 13 bases between the two ends. Germline V lookup: CDR1 SGHVS, CDR2 FQNEAQ. The CDR3 is made up of 16 amino acids. CDR3 residues: CASSLEMGGGNTEAFF. The CDR3 bases are TGTGCCAGCAGCTTAGAAATGGGCGGTGGGAACACTGAAGCTTTCTTT.

In its sample, this clone was seen a few times. The chain uses TRBV12-3 or TRBV12-4 and TRBJ2-3; 10 bases match TRBD1. The CDR3 spans 18 residues. Losses at the gene ends were 6 bases for V and 5 bases for J; bases not matched to a gene: 17. CDR3 sequence reads: CASRPGTGAALDIDTQYF. The CDR3 bases are TGTGCCAGCAGGCCCGGGACAGGGGCCGCCCTAGATATAGATACGCAGTATTTT.

In its sample, this clone was seen many times. The J gene is TRBJ2-5, the V gene TRBV7-8, with 9 positions matching TRBD2. CDR1 and CDR2 from the germline V gene are SGHVS and FQNEAQ. The CDR3 has 15 residues. V shed 7 bases, J shed 2 bases, and the junction held 8 bases outside the gene matches. In DNA, the CDR3 is TGTGCCAGCACCTGGGGCGGGGGGGATCAAGAGACCCAGTACTTC. It specifies CASTWGGGDQETQYF.

Many counts were recorded for this clone. The V gene is TRBV20-1, the J gene TRBJ2-4; D call uncertain. The CDR3 totals 14 residues. Germline V lookup: CDR1 DFQATT, CDR2 SNEGSKA (reference sequence). V lost 0 bases, J lost 0 bases, and 6 bases lay in between. The CDR3 bases are TGCAGTGCTAGAGATTGGTTAGCCAAAAACATTCAGTACTTC. This codes for CSARDWLAKNIQYF.

This clone was detected many times. This chain links TRBV4-3 with TRBJ1-2; D unresolved. CDR1 is LGHNA and CDR2 is YSLEER in the germline V gene. Trimming removed 5 bases from V and 7 bases from J, with 20 bases in between. CDR3 length: 15 amino acids. The CDR3 reads CASSYSLRWEGGYTF. The CDR3 region has the DNA TGCGCCAGCAGCTATAGCCTGCGATGGGAGGGTGGCTACACCTTC.

This clone was counted at least ten times. V and J are TRBV20-1 and TRBJ1-5; TRBD1 matches 8 bases. The CDR3 contains 15 residues. V gave up 5 bases and J gave up 4 bases; unmatched junction bases: 10. From germline, CDR1 is DFQATT and CDR2 SNEGSKA (reference sequence). CDR3 bases: TGCAGTGCTGGAGGGGGACAGGCTGATAATCAGCCCCAGCATTTT. Its protein is CSAGGGQADNQPQHF.

This clone was counted at least ten times. V gene TRBV18 combines with J gene TRBJ2-5; 10 bases are a match to TRBD2. The CDR3 covers 14 residues. V trimming: 6 bases; J trimming: 11 bases; junction bases outside the gene matches: 12. CDR1 is KGHSH, CDR2 LQKENI, per germline. CDR3 in DNA: TGTGCCAGCTCGGTCGGGACTAGCGCGCAAATGCAGTACTTC. It is translated as CASSVGTSAQMQYF.

This clone was detected a few times. The J gene is TRBJ1-2, the V gene TRBV24-1, with 7 bases that match TRBD1. Germline CDR1 KGHDR, CDR2 SFDVKD. V lost 1 base to trimming and J lost 4 bases; unmatched junction nucleotides: 8. This CDR3 has 16 residues. CDR3 residues: CATSDFVRRDSYGYTF. CDR3 coding DNA: TGTGCCACCAGTGATTTTGTACGCCGGGACAGCTATGGCTACACCTTC.

Many counts were recorded for this clone. The CDR3 DNA reads as TGTGCCAGCAGCAGGGCCCCCGAGGAATGGACTTATGGCTACACCTTC. Protein product: CASSRAPEEWTYGYTF. The V and J genes are TRBV14 and TRBJ1-2; unclear D gene. The CDR3 is made up of 16 amino acids. Germline V gene sequence: CDR1 SGHDN, CDR2 FVKESK. Trimming removed 5 bases from V and 5 bases from J, with 21 bases in between.